Shown below are 26 T cell receptor beta chains from a single sample sequenced in a study of blood T cell repertoires in COVID-19. The table came from immunoSEQ multiplex PCR; TCRdb's copy has only in-frame clones and leaves some out. The sample contains roughly 58,000 clones, roughly 70% of which appear only once. The sequenced sample consisted of PBMCs or T cells enriched from blood (not recorded which). The source is a woman aged 60-70 years who had been exposed to COVID-19.

The V and J genes are TRBV5-1 and TRBJ2-7, with 11 bases identical to TRBD1. Trimming cost V 4 bases and J 5 bases; bases outside gene matches: 11. CDR3 size: 16 residues. Germline CDR1 is SGHRS and CDR2 is YFSETQ. The CDR3 DNA reads as TGCGCCAGCAGCCGACCCTGGGACAGGGGGACCAACGAGCAGTACTTC. As protein: CASSRPWDRGTNEQYF.

The rearrangement links TRBV19 to TRBJ1-2, with D perhaps matching TRBD1 (5 bases). This CDR3 is built from 13 residues. V lost 6 bases and J lost 1, with 9 bases in between. Germline CDR1 LNHDA, CDR2 SQIVND (reference sequence). CDR3 bases: TGTGCCAGTAGCCGCCAGGGTAACTATGGCTACACCTTC. This translates into CASSRQGNYGYTF.

This chain connects TRBV28 to TRBJ1-5, with D perhaps TRBD1 (5 bases). Germline V gene sequence: CDR1 MDHEN, CDR2 SYDVKM. This CDR3 has 14 amino acids. Trimming stripped 6 bases from V and 9 bases from J, with 18 bases between. For the CDR3, the DNA is TGTGCCAGCAGAAAGGACGACAGTCCGAGGCCCCAGCATTTT. Amino acid sequence: CASRKDDSPRPQHF.

V gene TRBV5-4 combines with J gene TRBJ2-7; TRBD2 matches 9 bases. The germline V gene encodes CDR1 SGHNT and CDR2 YYREEE (reference sequence). The CDR3 length is 16 residues. Trimming cost V 4 bases and J 7 bases; bases outside gene matches: 15. The CDR3 region is CASSGGLGGRAEEQYF. The DNA of the CDR3 is TGTGCCAGCAGCGGCGGTTTGGGCGGGAGGGCGGAAGAGCAGTACTTC.

The chain has TRBV25-1 and TRBJ2-1; TRBD2 matches 9 bases. Germline-derived CDR1 and CDR2 are MGHDK and SYGVNS. The J segment lost 8 bases and the V segment lost 4 bases, leaving 6 bases of the junction unmatched. The CDR3 covers 14 residues. The chain's CDR3 is CASSASGIGYEQFF. The CDR3 coding sequence is TGTGCCAGCAGTGCTAGCGGGATAGGCTATGAGCAGTTCTTC.

The J gene is TRBJ2-2, the V gene TRBV27; D call uncertain. Trimming pared 2 bases from V and 5 bases from J, leaving 9 bases between. The CDR3 is 14 residues long. CDR1 MNHEY and CDR2 SMNVEV come from the germline V gene (reference sequence). CDR3 sequence reads: CASSLQRSTGELFF. Written as DNA, the CDR3 is TGTGCCAGCAGTTTACAGAGGTCGACCGGGGAGCTGTTTTTT.

The chain employs TRBV7-8 and TRBJ2-2, with D perhaps matching TRBD2 (7 bases). Between the trimmed V and J ends, which lost 3 bases and 4 bases, there was a span of 15 bases. Germline V gene data show CDR1 as SGHVS and CDR2 as FQNEAQ. This CDR3 spans 16 amino acids. In nucleotides, the CDR3 is TGTGCCAGCAGCTTCTCCCGGGGGGCTACCACCGGGGAGCTGTTTTTT. Translated, it gives CASSFSRGATTGELFF.

A few counts support this clone. This chain uses TRBV27 with TRBJ1-1, with a weak D call TRBD1 (5 bases). Germline assignment: CDR1 MNHEY and CDR2 SMNVEV (reference sequence). The CDR3 runs 13 residues. V was trimmed by 3 bases and J by 1 base, leaving 6 bases between them. The CDR3 DNA is TGTGCCAGCAGTTTCCAGGGGAACACTGAAGCTTTCTTT. Translated: CASSFQGNTEAFF.

The chain joins TRBV7-2 to TRBJ1-5; 9 bases agree with TRBD1. The trim removed 1 base at V and 5 bases at J, leaving 3 bases unmatched. This CDR3 has 15 residues. Germline V gene lookup returns CDR1 SGHTA and CDR2 FQGNSA. CDR3 loop: CASSLGDREDQPQHF. The CDR3, as DNA: TGTGCCAGCAGCTTAGGGGACAGGGAGGATCAGCCCCAGCATTTT.

This rearrangement joins TRBV6-1 to TRBJ1-5; TRBD1 matches 12 bases. Trimming at V came to 4 bases and at J to 6 bases, leaving 7 bases not matched to a gene. Germline V gene sequence: CDR1 MNHNS, CDR2 SASEGT. The CDR3 spans 16 residues. CDR3 sequence (DNA): TGTGCCAGCAGTGCCATCGGGACAGGGGGCTCTCAGCCCCAGCATTTT. Its protein product is CASSAIGTGGSQPQHF.

This clone was recorded a few times. V gene TRBV12-3 or TRBV12-4 combines with J gene TRBJ1-5; D unresolved. V shed 4 bases and J shed 7 bases, with 11 bases lying between them. The CDR3 runs 13 residues. The CDR3 spells CASSSPPGQPQHF. CDR3 in DNA: TGTGCCAGCAGTTCCCCCCCCGGGCAGCCCCAGCATTTT.

The V call is TRBV7-2, the J call TRBJ2-7, with a weak D call TRBD1 (6 bases). Trimming pared 4 bases from V and 4 bases from J, leaving 8 bases between. The CDR3 extends over 12 amino acids. The germline gives CDR1 SGHTA, CDR2 FQGNSA. CDR3 DNA: TGTGCCAGCAGCTCCCAGGGGTACGAGCAGTACTTC. It codes for CASSSQGYEQYF.

This clone was seen a few times. The J gene is TRBJ2-1, the V gene TRBV3-1 (or the pseudogene TRBV3-2), with D unclear. This CDR3 contains 12 residues. Germline CDR1 reads LGHDT; CDR2 reads YNNKEL (reference sequence). Trimming took off 2 bases at V and 7 bases at J, with 6 bases between the two ends. As DNA, the CDR3 is TGTGCCAGCAGCCAATTTCCGAATGAGCAGTTCTTC. The encoded protein is CASSQFPNEQFF.

V usage is TRBV4-1 and J usage is TRBJ1-6; TRBD1 matches at 9 bases. Germline V lookup: CDR1 MGHRA, CDR2 YSYEKL. Trimming at V came to 8 bases and at J to 11 bases, leaving 10 bases not matched to a gene. This CDR3 has 14 amino acids. CDR3 bases: TGCGCCAGCGGGCCCCGGGACAGGGAAGCACCCCTCCACTTT. As protein: CASGPRDREAPLHF.

This chain connects TRBV30 to TRBJ1-5; D is uncertain. The CDR3 runs to 12 residues. Germline V gene lookup returns CDR1 GTSNPN and CDR2 SVGIG (reference sequence). Trimming removed 0 bases from V and 9 bases from J, with 9 bases in between. CDR3 bases: TGTGCCTGGAGTGTTGAAGCGGGGCCCCAGCATTTT. Amino acids: CAWSVEAGPQHF.

The J gene is TRBJ1-4, the V gene TRBV19; D unresolved. Germline-derived CDR1 and CDR2 are LNHDA and SQIVND (reference sequence). This CDR3 spans 14 amino acids. Trimming pared 2 bases from V and 8 bases from J, leaving 12 bases between. CDR3: CASSIPLSGEKLFF. In DNA form, the CDR3 reads TGTGCCAGTAGTATACCTCTCAGCGGAGAAAAACTGTTTTTT.

V usage is TRBV28 and J usage is TRBJ1-4, with 7 bases aligning to TRBD1. Per the germline V gene, CDR1 is MDHEN and CDR2 is SYDVKM. J was trimmed by 4 bases and V by 6 bases; bases with no gene match: 5. CDR3 length: 14 amino acids. CDR3 loop: CASSSTGSNEKLFF. CDR3 bases: TGTGCCAGCAGCTCGACAGGGAGTAATGAAAAACTGTTTTTT. Full variable domain (rest looked up from reference TRBV28 and TRBJ1-4): DVKVTQSSRYLVKRTGEKVFLECVQDMDHENMFWYRQDPGLGLRLIYFSYDVKMKEKGDIPEGYSVSREKKERFSLILESASTNQTSMYLCASSSTGSNEKLFFGSGTQLSVL.

This clone was seen only a few times. The chain recombines TRBV6-5 with TRBJ1-2; TRBD1 is a possible D gene (5 bases). The CDR3 has 13 residues. Trimming removed 5 bases from V and 5 bases from J, with 12 bases in between. Germline V gene sequence: CDR1 MNHEY, CDR2 SVGAGI. This CDR3 is CASSPAQDYGYTF. The CDR3 bases are TGTGCCAGCAGTCCTGCACAGGATTATGGCTACACCTTC.

V and J are TRBV27 and TRBJ1-6; TRBD1 aligns across 8 bases. V lost 5 bases to trimming and J lost 9 bases; unmatched junction nucleotides: 6. CDR1 and CDR2 from the germline V gene are MNHEY and SMNVEV (reference sequence). The CDR3 consists of 14 residues. As DNA, the CDR3 is TGTGCCAGCAGTAGGGACAGGATTATTTCACCCCTCCACTTT. The encoded protein is CASSRDRIISPLHF.

The chain carries TRBV18 and TRBJ1-1; no definite D call. This CDR3 is 15 amino acids long. Trimming removed 0 bases at V and 0 bases at J, with 8 bases between. The germline gives CDR1 KGHSH, CDR2 LQKENI. CDR3 nucleotide sequence: TGTGCCAGCTCACCACCGTCCAGTATGAACACTGAAGCTTTCTTT. Translation: CASSPPSSMNTEAFF. The full variable domain, with the rest looked up from reference TRBV18 and TRBJ1-1, is NAGVMQNPRHLVRRRGQEARLRCSPMKGHSHVYWYRQLPEEGLKFMVYLQKENIIDESGMPKERFSAEFPKEGPSILRIQQVVRGDSAAYFCASSPPSSMNTEAFFGQGTRLTVV.

The chain recombines TRBV2 with TRBJ1-6; 7 nucleotides agree with TRBD1. CDR1 is SNHLY, CDR2 FYNNEI, per germline. This CDR3 contains 16 residues. V shed 7 bases, J shed 0 bases, and the junction held 6 bases outside the gene matches. DNA for the CDR3: TGTGCCAGCAACCTGGACAGGAGCTCCTATAATTCACCCCTCCACTTT. The encoded protein is CASNLDRSSYNSPLHF.

The chain links TRBV19 to TRBJ2-4; D may be TRBD2 (7 bases). V was pared by 10 bases and J by 1 base, with 14 bases between. Germline V gene lookup returns CDR1 LNHDA and CDR2 SQIVND (reference sequence). This CDR3 contains 14 residues. CDR3 sequence: CATEGGAAKNIQYF. The CDR3 DNA is TGTGCCACCGAGGGGGGGGCTGCCAAAAACATTCAGTACTTC.

V is TRBV7-8 and J is TRBJ2-1; possible D gene TRBD2, 6 bases. This CDR3 spans 15 amino acids. Trimming shortened V by 5 bases and J by 9 bases, and 20 bases separated the two germline ends. Germline-derived CDR1 and CDR2 are SGHVS and FQNEAQ. CDR3 amino acids: CASSPTGGRITEQFF. CDR3 nucleotides: TGTGCCAGCAGCCCCACCGGGGGTCGCATCACTGAGCAGTTCTTC.

This chain connects TRBV1 to TRBJ2-3; no check of the table's D call, TRBD1, against the DNA was made. TRBV1 is described as a pseudogene. The length of the CDR3 is 14 residues. The CDR3 coding sequence is TGCACCAGCAGCCAGGGGCAGGTCACAGATACGCAGTATTTT. It is translated as CTSSQGQVTDTQYF.

There are a few counts of this clone. This chain links TRBV30 with TRBJ1-5; D not certain. V was pared by 0 bases and J by 3 bases, with 12 bases between. The CDR3 totals 15 residues. Germline-derived CDR1 and CDR2 are GTSNPN and SVGIG (reference sequence). The CDR3 DNA sequence: TGTGCCTGGAGTGTAAGTGGCGGCCTCAATCAGCCCCAGCATTTT. Protein sequence: CAWSVSGGLNQPQHF.

A single count supports this clone. The chain links TRBV7-9 to TRBJ1-1; 8 bases fit TRBD1. Per the germline V gene, CDR1 is SEHNR and CDR2 is FQNEAQ (reference sequence). V was pared by 4 bases and J by 5 bases, with 12 bases of the junction left unmatched. The CDR3 runs 16 residues. The CDR3 DNA reads as TGTGCCAGCAGCTCCGACGGACAGGGTTGGGGTACTGAAGCTTTCTTT. This encodes CASSSDGQGWGTEAFF.